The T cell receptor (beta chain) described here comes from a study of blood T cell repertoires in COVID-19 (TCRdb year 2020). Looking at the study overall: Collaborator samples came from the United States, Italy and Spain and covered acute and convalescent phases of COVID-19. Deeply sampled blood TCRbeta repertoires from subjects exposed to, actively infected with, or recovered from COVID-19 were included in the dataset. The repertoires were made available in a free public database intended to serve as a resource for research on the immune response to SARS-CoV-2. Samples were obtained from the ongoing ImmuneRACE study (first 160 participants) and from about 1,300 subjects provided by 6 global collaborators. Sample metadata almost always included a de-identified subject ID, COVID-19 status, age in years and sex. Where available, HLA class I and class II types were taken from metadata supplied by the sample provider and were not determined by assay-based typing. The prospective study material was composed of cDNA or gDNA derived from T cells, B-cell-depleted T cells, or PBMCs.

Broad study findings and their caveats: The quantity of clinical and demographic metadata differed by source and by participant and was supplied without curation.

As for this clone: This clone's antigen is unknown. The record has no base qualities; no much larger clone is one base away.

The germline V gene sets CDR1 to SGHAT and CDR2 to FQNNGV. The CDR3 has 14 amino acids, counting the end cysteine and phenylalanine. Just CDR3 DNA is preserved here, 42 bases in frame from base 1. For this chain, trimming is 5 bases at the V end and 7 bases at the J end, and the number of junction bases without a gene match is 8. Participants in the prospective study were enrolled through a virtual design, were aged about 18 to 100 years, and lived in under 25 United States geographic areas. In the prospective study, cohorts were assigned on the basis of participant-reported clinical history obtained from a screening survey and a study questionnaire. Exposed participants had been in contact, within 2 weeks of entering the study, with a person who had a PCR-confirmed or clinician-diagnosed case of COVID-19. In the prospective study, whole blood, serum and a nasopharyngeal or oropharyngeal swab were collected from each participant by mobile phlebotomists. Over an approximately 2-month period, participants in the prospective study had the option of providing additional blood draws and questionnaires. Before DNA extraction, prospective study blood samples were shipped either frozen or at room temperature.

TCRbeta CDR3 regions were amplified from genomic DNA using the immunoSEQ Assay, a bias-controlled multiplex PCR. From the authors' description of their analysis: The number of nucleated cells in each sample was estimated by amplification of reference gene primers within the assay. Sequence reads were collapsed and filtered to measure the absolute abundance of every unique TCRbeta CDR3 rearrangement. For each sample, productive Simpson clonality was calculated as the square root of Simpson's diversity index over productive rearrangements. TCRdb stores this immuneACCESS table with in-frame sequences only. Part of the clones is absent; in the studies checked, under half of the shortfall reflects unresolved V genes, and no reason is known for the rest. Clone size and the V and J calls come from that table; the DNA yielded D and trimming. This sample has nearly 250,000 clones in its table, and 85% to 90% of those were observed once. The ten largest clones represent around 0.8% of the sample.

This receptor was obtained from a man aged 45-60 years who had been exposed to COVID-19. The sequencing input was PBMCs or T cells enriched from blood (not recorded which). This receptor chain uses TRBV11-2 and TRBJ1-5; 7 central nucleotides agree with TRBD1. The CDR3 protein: CASSETGSQQPQHF. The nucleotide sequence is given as TGTGCCAGCAGCGAGACAGGGTCACAACAGCCCCAGCATTTT.